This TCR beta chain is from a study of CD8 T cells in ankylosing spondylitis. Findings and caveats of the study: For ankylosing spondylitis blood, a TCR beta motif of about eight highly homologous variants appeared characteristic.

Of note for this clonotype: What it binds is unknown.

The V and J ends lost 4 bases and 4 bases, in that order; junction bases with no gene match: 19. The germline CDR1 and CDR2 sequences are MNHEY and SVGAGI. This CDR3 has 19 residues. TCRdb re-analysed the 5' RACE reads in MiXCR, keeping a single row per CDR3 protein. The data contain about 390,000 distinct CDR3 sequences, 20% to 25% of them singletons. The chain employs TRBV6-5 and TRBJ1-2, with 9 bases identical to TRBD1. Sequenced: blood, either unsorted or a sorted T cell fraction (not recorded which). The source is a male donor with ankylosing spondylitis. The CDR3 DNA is TGTGCCAGCAGTTTCACAGGGGGCGCATTACTCCGGGGACTCTATGGCTACACCTTC. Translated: CASSFTGGALLRGLYGYTF.